This T cell receptor (beta chain) appears in the sequencing data of a study of cytomegalovirus exposure and HLA in healthy donors. Study-wide context: HLA-typed donors were the source of roughly 85 million unique TCRs held in an early data release.

Both 60 Vbeta primers and 13 Jbeta primers went into the PCR. Measured with immunoSEQ multiplex PCR; TCRdb has only the in-frame clones, and not every one. This table holds some 70,000 clones. On this clone: Antigen: not known.

Whole-study results and caveats: Apparent HLA restriction characterized most CMV-associated TCR beta chains in a later analysis. Exclusion as indistinguishable affected some V segments, including TRBV6-2 and TRBV6-3.

Per the germline V gene, CDR1 is MNHEY and CDR2 is SMNVEV (reference sequence). CDR3 size: 16 residues. V lost 6 bases, J lost 3 bases, and 21 bases lay in between. The chain has TRBV27 and TRBJ2-7, with D possibly being TRBD1 (7 bases). This TCR was recovered from a female donor in good health and CMV-seropositive. Sequencing used PBMCs. Here the CDR3 DNA reads TGTGCCAGCAGACGACCCGCAGGGGGACTGGGCTACGAGCAGTACTTC. As protein: CASRRPAGGLGYEQYF.